This record concerns one T cell receptor beta chain sequence. This entry belongs to a study of blood T cell repertoires in COVID-19. Study-wide background: Specimens from acute and convalescent COVID-19 originated in the United States, Italy and Spain.

The V end was cut by 7 bases, the J end by 7 bases, with 14 bases between. The length of the CDR3 is 13 residues. Per the germline V gene, CDR1 is SEHNR and CDR2 is FQNEAQ (reference sequence). Profiled with immunoSEQ multiplex PCR; TCRdb holds only in-frame clones, not every one. The repertoire holds 85,000 to 130,000 clones, with about 89% as singletons. This clonotype originated in a human donor in a cohort sampled during active COVID-19. This chain links TRBV7-9 with TRBJ2-1; weak D call: TRBD2 (6 bases). Sequencing was carried out using peripheral blood. In DNA form, the CDR3 reads TGTGCCAGCAAGGAGGGAGAGGGGAATGAGCAGTTCTTC. Protein sequence: CASKEGEGNEQFF.